This T cell receptor beta chain comes out of a study of T-cell reconstitution after alpha-beta-depleted transplantation in children. Germline-derived CDR1 and CDR2 are LNHNV and YYDKDF (reference sequence). Trimming left V 7 bases short and J 1 base short, with 13 bases between. The CDR3 loop spans 14 amino acids. This clonotype was found a few times. A TCRbeta library incorporating unique molecular identifiers was prepared. MiXCR, applied by TCRdb to the PCR reads, yields one record per CDR3 protein. The sample yields some 550,000 distinct CDR3 sequences, about 17% seen once. This TCR came from a human donor who donated a stem cell graft to a child with acute lymphoblastic leukemia. Sequenced material: PBMCs from the stem cell graft donor, taken from the stem cell graft. The gene calls are TRBV15 and TRBJ1-1, with D tentatively TRBD1 (5 bases). The CDR3 spells CATNPDGGNTEAFF. CDR3 in DNA: TGTGCCACCAACCCGGACGGGGGGAACACTGAAGCTTTCTTT. The complete variable domain, with remaining parts taken from reference TRBV15 and TRBJ1-1, reads DAMVIQNPRYQVTQFGKPVTLSCSQTLNHNVMYWYQQKSSQAPKLLFHYYDKDFNNEADTPDNFQSRRPNTSFCFLDIRSPGLGDTAMYLCATNPDGGNTEAFFGQGTRLTVV.